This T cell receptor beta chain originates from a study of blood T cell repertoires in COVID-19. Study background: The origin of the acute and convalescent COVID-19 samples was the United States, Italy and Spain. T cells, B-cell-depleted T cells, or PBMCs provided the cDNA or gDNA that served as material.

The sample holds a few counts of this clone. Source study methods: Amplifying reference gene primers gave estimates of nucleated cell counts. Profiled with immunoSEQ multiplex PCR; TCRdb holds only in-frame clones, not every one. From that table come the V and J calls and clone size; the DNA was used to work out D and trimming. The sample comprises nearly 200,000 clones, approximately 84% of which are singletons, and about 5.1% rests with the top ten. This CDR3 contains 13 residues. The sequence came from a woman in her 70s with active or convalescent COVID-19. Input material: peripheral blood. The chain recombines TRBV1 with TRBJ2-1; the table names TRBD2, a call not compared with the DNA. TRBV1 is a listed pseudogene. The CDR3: CTSRAGVDNEQFF. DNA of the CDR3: TGCACCAGCAGAGCGGGAGTGGACAATGAGCAGTTCTTC.